This T cell receptor beta chain was captured in a study of blood T cells in healthy people across ages. Germline V gene sequence: CDR1 SEHNR, CDR2 FQNEAQ (reference sequence). The germline V and J ends were trimmed by 2 bases and 11 bases, with 15 bases remaining between them. CDR3 length: 13 amino acids. The use of a sample-barcoded 5' primer and a J-beta primer mix characterized a second PCR of roughly 6 to 11 cycles. TCRdb reprocessed the 5' RACE reads with MiXCR, giving one entry per CDR3 protein. The table has roughly 800,000 distinct CDR3 sequences, roughly 25% seen once. This clonotype was found once. These same data were also listed under a study on T cells of mothers and their children.

Sequencing was performed on blood. This chain connects TRBV7-9 to TRBJ1-1; D gene ambiguous. This receptor was obtained from a boy aged 5-17 years in good health. The CDR3 here is CASSLIGADWAFF. CDR3 in DNA: TGTGCCAGCAGCTTAATTGGTGCGGATTGGGCTTTCTTT. The full variable domain, rest sourced from reference TRBV7-9 and TRBJ1-1, is DTGVSQNPRHKITKRGQNVTFRCDPISEHNRLYWYRQTLGQGPEFLTYFQNEAQLEKSRLLSDRFSAERPKGSFSTLEIQRTEQGDSAMYLCASSLIGADWAFFGQGTRLTVV.